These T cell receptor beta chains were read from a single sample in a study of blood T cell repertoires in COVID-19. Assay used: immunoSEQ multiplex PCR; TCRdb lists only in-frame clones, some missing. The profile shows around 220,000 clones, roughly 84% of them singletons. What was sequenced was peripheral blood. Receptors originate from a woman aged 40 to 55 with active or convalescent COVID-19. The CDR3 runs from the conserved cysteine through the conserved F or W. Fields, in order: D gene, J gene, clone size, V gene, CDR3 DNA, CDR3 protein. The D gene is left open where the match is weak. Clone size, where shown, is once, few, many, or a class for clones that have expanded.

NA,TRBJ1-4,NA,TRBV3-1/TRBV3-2,TGTGCCAGCAGCCAAGTTTTGACCCGGGGTAATGAAAAACTGTTTTTT,CASSQVLTRGNEKLFF
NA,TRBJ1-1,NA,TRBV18,TGTGCCAGCTCACCAGGAGAGGCAGCTTTCTTT,CASSPGEAAFF
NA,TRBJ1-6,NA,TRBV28,TGTGCCAGCAGTCCGACAGGTCAGGTTTCACCCCTCCACTTT,CASSPTGQVSPLHF
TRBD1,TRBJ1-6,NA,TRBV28,TGTGCCAGCAGTCCGCCCGGGACAGGGATTCCCACGATTTATAATTCACCCCTCCACTTT,CASSPPGTGIPTIYNSPLHF
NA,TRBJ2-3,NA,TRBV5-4,TGTGCCAGCAGCTTGGCCTTGTCAGAAAGCACAGATACGCAGTATTTT,CASSLALSESTDTQYF
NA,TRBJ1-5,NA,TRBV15,TGTGCCACCAGCAGAGGGGACATCGAGGGACCCCAGCATTTT,CATSRGDIEGPQHF
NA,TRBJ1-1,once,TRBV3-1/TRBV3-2,TGTGCCAGCAGCCAAGATTACCGGACTGAAGCTTTCTTT,CASSQDYRTEAFF
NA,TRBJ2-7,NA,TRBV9,TGTGCCAGCAGCGTATATATAGCGGACGAGCAGTACTTC,CASSVYIADEQYF
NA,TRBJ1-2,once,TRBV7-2,TGTGCCAGCAGCAGAAGAAGGGAGCATGGCTACACCTTC,CASSRRREHGYTF
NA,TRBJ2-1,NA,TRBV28,TGTGCCAGCACCCCGGGTTCAAGGCAGTTCTTC,CASTPGSRQFF
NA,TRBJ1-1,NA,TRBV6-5,TGTGCCAGCAGTAGCATCAGGGACACTGAAGCTTTCTTT,CASSSIRDTEAFF
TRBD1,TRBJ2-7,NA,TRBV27,TGTGCCAGCAGTTTTAAGGCCGTCCGGGACAGGGCCTACGAGCAGTACTTC,CASSFKAVRDRAYEQYF
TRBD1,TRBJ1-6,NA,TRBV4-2,TGTGCCAGCAGCCAAGATCCGACAGGGGCATCCTATAATTCACCCCTCCACTTT,CASSQDPTGASYNSPLHF
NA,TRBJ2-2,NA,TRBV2,TGTGCCAGCATTCCTCGGGGGAGGGGGGCCACCGGGGAGCTGTTTTTT,CASIPRGRGATGELFF
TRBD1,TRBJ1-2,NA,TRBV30,TGTGCCTGGAGCCGGGACAGGGTCTATGGCTACACCTTC,CAWSRDRVYGYTF
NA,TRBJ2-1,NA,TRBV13,TGTGCCAGCAGCTCAGGAACTGAGAATGAGCAGTTCTTC,CASSSGTENEQFF
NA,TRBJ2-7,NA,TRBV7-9,TGTGCCAGCAGCCAAGCAGTGGCAGGGCACAACTACGAGCAGTACTTC,CASSQAVAGHNYEQYF
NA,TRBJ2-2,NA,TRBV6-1,TGTGCCAGCAGTGAGTCACAGGGCACCGGGGAGCTGTTTTTT,CASSESQGTGELFF
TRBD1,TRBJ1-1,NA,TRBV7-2,TGTGCCAGCAGCTTAGCGCTAAGAGGGGGCGTCAAAAAGAACACTGAAGCTTTCTTT,CASSLALRGGVKKNTEAFF
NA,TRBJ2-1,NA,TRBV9,TGTGCCAGCAGCCCCGGGATAGGGACCTACAATGAGCAGTTCTTC,CASSPGIGTYNEQFF
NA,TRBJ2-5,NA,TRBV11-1,TGTGCCAGCAGCCCTGCGTACCAAGAGACCCAGTACTTC,CASSPAYQETQYF
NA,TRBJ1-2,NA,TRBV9,TGTGCCAGCAGCGTAGGGCCAGAAGATAACTATGGCTACACCTTC,CASSVGPEDNYGYTF
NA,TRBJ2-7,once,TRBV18,TGTGCCAGCTCACCCACCGCGGACACTTCCTACGAGCAGTACTTC,CASSPTADTSYEQYF
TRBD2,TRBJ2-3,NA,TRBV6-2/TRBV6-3,TGTGCCAGCAGTTATAGGGCTAGCGGGAGCACAGATACGCAGTATTTT,CASSYRASGSTDTQYF
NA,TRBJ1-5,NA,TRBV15,TGTGCCACCAGCAGAGAACAGGGAGGGGCAAACAGCCCCCAGCATTTT,CATSREQGGANSPQHF
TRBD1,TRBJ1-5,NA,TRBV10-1,TGCGCCAGCAGCGTGGACAGGGAGGGTAATCAGCCCCAGCATTTT,CASSVDREGNQPQHF
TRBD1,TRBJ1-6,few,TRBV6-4,TGTGCCAGCATTAGGCCGGGACAGGGTAATTCACCCCTCCACTTT,CASIRPGQGNSPLHF
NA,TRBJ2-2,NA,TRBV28,TGTGCCAGCGGCCCGACAGACGGGGAGCTGTTTTTT,CASGPTDGELFF
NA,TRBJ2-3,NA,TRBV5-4,TGTGCCAGCAGCAGGGGACAACTCTCTAGCACAGATACGCAGTATTTT,CASSRGQLSSTDTQYF
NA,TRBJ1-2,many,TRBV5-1,TGCGCCAGCAGCCCGGACAGAGCGAACTATGGCTACACCTTC,CASSPDRANYGYTF
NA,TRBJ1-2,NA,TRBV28,TGTGCCAGCAGTTTGGGAGGGGGTCATGGCTACACCTTC,CASSLGGGHGYTF
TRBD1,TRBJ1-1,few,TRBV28,TGTGCCAGCAGTTTAGACCGGGACAGTTACACTGAAGCTTTCTTT,CASSLDRDSYTEAFF
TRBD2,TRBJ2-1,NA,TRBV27,TGTGCCAGCAGCCCACTCGCGGGGGGGCGTGATGAGCAGTTCTTC,CASSPLAGGRDEQFF
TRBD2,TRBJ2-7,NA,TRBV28,TGTGCCAGCAGGGCGCCAGCGGGGGGAGCCTACGAGCAGTACTTC,CASRAPAGGAYEQYF
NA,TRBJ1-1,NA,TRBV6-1,TGTGCCAGCAGTGAAGGTTACAGGAACACTGAAGCTTTCTTT,CASSEGYRNTEAFF
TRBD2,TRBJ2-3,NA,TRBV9,TGTGCCAGCAGCGTTAGCGGGGGGGCCGTAGGAGATACGCAGTATTTT,CASSVSGGAVGDTQYF
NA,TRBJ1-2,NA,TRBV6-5,TGTGCCAGCAGTTATCAACAGGGCCCTTTCTATGGCTACACCTTC,CASSYQQGPFYGYTF
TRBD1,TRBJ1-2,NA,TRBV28,TGTGCCAGCAGTTTGGGGACAGGCTATGGCTACACCTTC,CASSLGTGYGYTF
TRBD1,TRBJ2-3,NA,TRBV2,TGTGCCAGCAAGCTGCAGGGGGCTAGCACAGATACGCAGTATTTT,CASKLQGASTDTQYF
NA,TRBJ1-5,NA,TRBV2,TGTGCCAGCAGTGGGGGGCATAATCAGCCCCAGCATTTT,CASSGGHNQPQHF
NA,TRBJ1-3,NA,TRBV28,TGTGCCAGCAGTTTCCTTCCTACCTCTGGAAACACCATATATTTT,CASSFLPTSGNTIYF
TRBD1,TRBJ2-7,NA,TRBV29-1,TGCAGCGTGGGGACAGGGCTAGGGGAGCAGTACTTC,CSVGTGLGEQYF
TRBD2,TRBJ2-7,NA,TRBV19,TGTGCCAGTAGTCCGGGGCCTAGCGGGGGCTACGAGCAGTACTTC,CASSPGPSGGYEQYF
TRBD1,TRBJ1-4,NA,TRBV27,TGTGCCAGCAGCCAGGGACAGGGATTTGGAAAACTGTTTTTT,CASSQGQGFGKLFF
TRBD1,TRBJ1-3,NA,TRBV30,TGTGCCTGGGGTCGAGGGGGCGCTGGAAACACCATATATTTT,CAWGRGGAGNTIYF
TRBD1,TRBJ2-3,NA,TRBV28,TGTGCCAGCAGCCAACAACAGACAGGGGTCGATACGCAGTATTTT,CASSQQQTGVDTQYF
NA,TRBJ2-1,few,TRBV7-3,TGTGCCAGCAGCCCCGGGTCCTACAATGAGCAGTTCTTC,CASSPGSYNEQFF
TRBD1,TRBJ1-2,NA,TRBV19,TGTGCCAGTAGCCCCGGGACAGGGCACAACTATGGCTACACCTTC,CASSPGTGHNYGYTF